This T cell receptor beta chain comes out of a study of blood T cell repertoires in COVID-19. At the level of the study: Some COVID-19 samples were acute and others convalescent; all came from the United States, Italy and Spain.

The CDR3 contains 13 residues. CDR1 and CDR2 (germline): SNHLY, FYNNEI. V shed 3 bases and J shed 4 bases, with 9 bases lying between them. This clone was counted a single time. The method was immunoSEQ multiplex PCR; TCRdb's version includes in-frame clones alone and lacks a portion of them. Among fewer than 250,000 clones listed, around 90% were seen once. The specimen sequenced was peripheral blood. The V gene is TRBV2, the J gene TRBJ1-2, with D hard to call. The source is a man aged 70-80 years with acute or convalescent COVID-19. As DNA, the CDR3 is TGTGCCAGCAGTGATTCGGGGTCCTATGGCTACACCTTC. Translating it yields CASSDSGSYGYTF.